This T cell receptor (beta chain) came from a study of cytomegalovirus exposure and HLA in healthy donors. Regarding this clone: Antigen unknown.

With 60 Vbeta and 13 Jbeta primers, the PCR was carried out. The table came from immunoSEQ multiplex PCR; TCRdb's copy has only in-frame clones and leaves some out. The sample carries tens of thousands of clones, just under 90% recorded once. Study-wide points: In an earlier analysis, most TCR beta V segments were productive about 87% or about 30% of the time. A later analysis showed TCR association rates differing by HLA locus, peaking at DRB1 and lowest at HLA-C. Listed as cytomegalovirus-associated were 164 TCR beta chains.

The trim removed 2 bases at V and 7 bases at J, leaving 4 bases unmatched. Germline V gene lookup returns CDR1 MNHEY and CDR2 SVGAGI. This CDR3 has 15 residues. The source is a man aged 18 to 29 in good health and CMV-seronegative. The genes are TRBV6-5 and TRBJ1-6; 8 bases agree with TRBD1. The specimen was PBMCs. The DNA for the CDR3 is TGTGCCAGCAGTTACGACAGGGGAGGAAATTCACCCCTCCACTTT. Translated, it gives CASSYDRGGNSPLHF.